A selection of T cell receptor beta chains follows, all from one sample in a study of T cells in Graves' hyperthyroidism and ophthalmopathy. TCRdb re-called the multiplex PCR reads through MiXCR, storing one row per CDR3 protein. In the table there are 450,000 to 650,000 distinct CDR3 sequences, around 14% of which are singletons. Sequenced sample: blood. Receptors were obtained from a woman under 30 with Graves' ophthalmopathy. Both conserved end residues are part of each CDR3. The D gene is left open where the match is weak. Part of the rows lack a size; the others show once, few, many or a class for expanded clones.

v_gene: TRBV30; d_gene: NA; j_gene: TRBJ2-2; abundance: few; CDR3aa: CAWRGPGITNGAGELFF; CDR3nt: TGTGCCTGGAGGGGACCCGGCATTACGAATGGGGCCGGGGAGCTGTTTTTT
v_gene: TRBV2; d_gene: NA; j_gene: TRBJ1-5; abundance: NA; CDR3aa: CASSESDSTQPQHF; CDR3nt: TGTGCCAGCAGTGAATCGGACAGTACTCAGCCCCAGCATTTT
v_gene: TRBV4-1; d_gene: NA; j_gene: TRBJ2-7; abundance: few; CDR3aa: CASSQERLPTYEQYF; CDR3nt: TGCGCCAGCAGCCAAGAACGACTACCTACCTACGAGCAGTACTTC
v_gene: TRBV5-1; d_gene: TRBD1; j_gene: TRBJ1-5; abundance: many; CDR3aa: CASSWGDREDQPQHF; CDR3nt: TGCGCCAGCAGCTGGGGGGACAGGGAGGATCAGCCCCAGCATTTT
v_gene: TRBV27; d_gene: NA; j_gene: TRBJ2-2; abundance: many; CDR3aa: CASSQGTGELFF; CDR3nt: TGTGCCAGCAGTCAGGGCACCGGGGAGCTGTTTTTT
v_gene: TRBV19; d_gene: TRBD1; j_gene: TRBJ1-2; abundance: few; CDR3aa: CASSMAGTGYGYTF; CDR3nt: TGTGCCAGTAGTATGGCCGGGACAGGGTATGGCTACACCTTC
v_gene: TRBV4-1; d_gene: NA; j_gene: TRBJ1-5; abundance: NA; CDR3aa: CASSQAWGDNQPQHF; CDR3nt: TGCGCCAGCAGCCAGGCCTGGGGGGACAATCAGCCCCAGCATTTT
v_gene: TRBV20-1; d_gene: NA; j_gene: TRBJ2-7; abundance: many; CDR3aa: CSARGRNSYEQYF; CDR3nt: TGCAGTGCTAGAGGGAGAAACTCCTACGAGCAGTACTTC
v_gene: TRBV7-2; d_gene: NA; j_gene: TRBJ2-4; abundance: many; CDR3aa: CASSPLSGLGNIQYF; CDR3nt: TGTGCCAGCAGCCCCCTTAGCGGTTTGGGAAACATTCAGTACTTC
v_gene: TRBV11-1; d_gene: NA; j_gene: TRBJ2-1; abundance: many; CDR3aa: CASSPTRTRYGEQFF; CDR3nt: TGTGCCAGCAGCCCCACTCGGACCCGCTATGGTGAGCAGTTCTTC
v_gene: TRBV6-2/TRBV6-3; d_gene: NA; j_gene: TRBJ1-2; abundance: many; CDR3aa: CASSKTGQSYGYTF; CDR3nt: TGTGCCAGCAGCAAGACCGGACAGAGCTATGGCTACACCTTC
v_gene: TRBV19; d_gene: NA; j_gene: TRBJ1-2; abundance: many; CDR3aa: CASSIDGAPYGYTF; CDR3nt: TGTGCCAGTAGTATAGATGGGGCTCCTTATGGCTACACCTTC
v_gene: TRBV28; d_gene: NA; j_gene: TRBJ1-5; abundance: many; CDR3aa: CASSLEQFNQPQHF; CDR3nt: TGTGCCAGCAGTTTAGAACAGTTCAATCAGCCCCAGCATTTT
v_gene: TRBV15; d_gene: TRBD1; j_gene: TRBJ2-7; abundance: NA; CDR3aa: CATSRDRDRSYEQYF; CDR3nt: TGTGCCACCAGCAGAGATCGGGACAGGTCCTACGAGCAGTACTTC
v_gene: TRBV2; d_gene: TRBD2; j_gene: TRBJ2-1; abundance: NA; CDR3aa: CASSEWGVAGGPINGQFF; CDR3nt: TGTGCCAGCAGTGAATGGGGGGTGGCGGGAGGGCCGATAAATGGGCAGTTCTTC
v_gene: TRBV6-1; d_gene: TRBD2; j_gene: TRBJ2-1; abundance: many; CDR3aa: CASSKGTIYIYNEQFF; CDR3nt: TGTGCCAGCAGTAAAGGGACTATTTATATCTACAATGAGCAGTTCTTC
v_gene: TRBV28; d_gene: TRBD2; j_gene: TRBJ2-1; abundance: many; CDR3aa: CASSSPTSGTYNEQFF; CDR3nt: TGTGCCAGCAGCTCCCCGACTAGCGGGACCTACAATGAGCAGTTCTTC
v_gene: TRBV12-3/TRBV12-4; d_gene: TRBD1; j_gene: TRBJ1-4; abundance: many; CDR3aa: CASSNGQGKGEKLFF; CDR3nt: TGTGCCAGCAGTAATGGACAGGGGAAAGGTGAAAAACTGTTTTTT
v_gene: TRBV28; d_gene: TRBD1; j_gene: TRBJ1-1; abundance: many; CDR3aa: CASRQYGQGNTEAFF; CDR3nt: TGTGCCAGCAGGCAATATGGACAGGGGAACACTGAAGCTTTCTTT
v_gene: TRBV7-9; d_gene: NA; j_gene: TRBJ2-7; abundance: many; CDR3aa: CASSLEAFEQYF; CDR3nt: TGTGCCAGCAGCTTAGAAGCGTTCGAGCAGTACTTC
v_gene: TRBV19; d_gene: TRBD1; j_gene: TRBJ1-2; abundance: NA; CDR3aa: CASSPQGAGGTGYTF; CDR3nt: TGTGCCAGTAGTCCCCAGGGGGCAGGGGGCACTGGCTACACCTTC
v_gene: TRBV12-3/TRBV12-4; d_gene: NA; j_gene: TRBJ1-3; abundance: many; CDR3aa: CASRGVRGNTIYF; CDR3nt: TGTGCCAGCAGAGGGGTTAGAGGAAACACCATATATTTT
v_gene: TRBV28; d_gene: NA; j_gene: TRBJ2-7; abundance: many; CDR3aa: CASSWVGSYEQYF; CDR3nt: TGTGCCAGCAGCTGGGTGGGCTCCTACGAGCAGTACTTC
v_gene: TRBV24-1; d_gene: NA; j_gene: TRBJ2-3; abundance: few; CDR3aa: CATRPNLGTDTQYF; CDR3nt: TGTGCCACCAGGCCAAATTTGGGCACAGATACGCAGTATTTT
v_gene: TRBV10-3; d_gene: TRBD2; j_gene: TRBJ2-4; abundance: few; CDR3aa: CAISEFSSGSGKNIQYF; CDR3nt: TGTGCCATCAGTGAATTTTCTAGCGGGAGTGGCAAAAACATTCAGTACTTC
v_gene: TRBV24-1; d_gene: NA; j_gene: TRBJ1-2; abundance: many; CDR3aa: CATSDPLYGYTF; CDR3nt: TGTGCCACCAGTGACCCCCTCTATGGCTACACCTTC
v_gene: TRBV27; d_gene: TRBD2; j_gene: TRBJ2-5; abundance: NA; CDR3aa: CASSLSPGGPQYF; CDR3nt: TGTGCCAGCAGTTTATCCCCGGGGGGACCGCAGTACTTC
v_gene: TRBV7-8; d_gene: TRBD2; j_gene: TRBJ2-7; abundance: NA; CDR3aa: CASSLVGLAGRNEQYF; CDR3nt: TGTGCCAGCAGCTTAGTGGGACTAGCGGGAAGGAACGAGCAGTACTTC
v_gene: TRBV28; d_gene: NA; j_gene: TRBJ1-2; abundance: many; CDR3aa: CASSLGADVPSHGYTF; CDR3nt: TGTGCCAGCAGTTTGGGCGCGGACGTCCCCTCTCATGGCTACACCTTC
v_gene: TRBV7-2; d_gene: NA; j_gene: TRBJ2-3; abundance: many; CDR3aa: CASSFQGRDTQYF; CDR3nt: TGTGCCAGCAGCTTTCAGGGACGGGATACGCAGTATTTT
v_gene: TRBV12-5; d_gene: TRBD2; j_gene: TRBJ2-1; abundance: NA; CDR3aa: CASGGIAGAYNEQFF; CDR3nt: TGTGCTAGTGGCGGAATAGCGGGAGCATACAATGAGCAGTTCTTC
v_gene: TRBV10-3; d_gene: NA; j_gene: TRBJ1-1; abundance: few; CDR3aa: CAIKTAYTEAFF; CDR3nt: TGTGCCATCAAGACAGCCTATACTGAAGCTTTCTTT
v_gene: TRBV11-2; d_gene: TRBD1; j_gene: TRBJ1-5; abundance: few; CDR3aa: CASSLVEGADQPQHF; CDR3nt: TGTGCCAGCAGCTTAGTTGAGGGGGCAGATCAGCCCCAGCATTTT
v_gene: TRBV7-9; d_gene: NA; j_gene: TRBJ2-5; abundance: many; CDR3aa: CASSLATWYQETQYF; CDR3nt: TGTGCCAGCAGCTTAGCGACCTGGTACCAAGAGACCCAGTACTTC
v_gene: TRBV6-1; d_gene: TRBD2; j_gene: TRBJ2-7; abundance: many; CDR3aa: CASSPNTRLARYEQYF; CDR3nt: TGTGCCAGCAGCCCAAATACACGACTAGCACGGTACGAGCAGTACTTC
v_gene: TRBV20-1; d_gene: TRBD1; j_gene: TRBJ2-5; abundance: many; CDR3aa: CSAVGQGQETQYF; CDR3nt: TGCAGTGCCGTAGGACAGGGGCAAGAGACCCAGTACTTC
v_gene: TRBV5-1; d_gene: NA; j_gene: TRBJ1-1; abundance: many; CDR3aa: CASSSASGTHTEAFF; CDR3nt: TGCGCCAGCAGCTCAGCCTCCGGGACACACACTGAAGCTTTCTTT
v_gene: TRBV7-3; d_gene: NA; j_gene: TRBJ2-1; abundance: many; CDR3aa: CASSLTLKGYNEQFF; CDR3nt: TGTGCCAGCAGCTTAACTTTAAAAGGCTACAATGAGCAGTTCTTC
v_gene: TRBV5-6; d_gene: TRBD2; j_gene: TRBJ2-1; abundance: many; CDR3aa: CASDGLDSGRSSYNEQFF; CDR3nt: TGTGCCAGCGATGGGCTGGATAGCGGGAGGAGCTCCTACAATGAGCAGTTCTTC
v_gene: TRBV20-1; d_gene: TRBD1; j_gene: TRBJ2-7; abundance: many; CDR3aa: CSARPGGADEQYF; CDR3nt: TGCAGTGCTAGACCAGGGGGCGCGGACGAGCAGTACTTC
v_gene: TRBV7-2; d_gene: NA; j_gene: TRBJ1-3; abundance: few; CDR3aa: CASSFQGSGNTIYF; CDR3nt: TGTGCCAGCAGCTTCCAGGGCTCTGGAAACACCATATATTTT
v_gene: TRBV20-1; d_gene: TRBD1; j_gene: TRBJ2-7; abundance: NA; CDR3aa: CSAWDRGYEQYF; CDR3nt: TGCAGTGCTTGGGACAGGGGCTACGAGCAGTACTTC
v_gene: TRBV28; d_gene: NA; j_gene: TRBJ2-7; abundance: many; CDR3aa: CASSHRGYSYEQYF; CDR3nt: TGTGCCAGCAGTCATCGGGGCTACTCCTACGAGCAGTACTTC
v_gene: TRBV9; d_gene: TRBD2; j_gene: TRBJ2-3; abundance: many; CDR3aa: CASSVAGGRAADTQYF; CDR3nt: TGTGCCAGCAGCGTAGCAGGCGGGAGAGCCGCAGATACGCAGTATTTT
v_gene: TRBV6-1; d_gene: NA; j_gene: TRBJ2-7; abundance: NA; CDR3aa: CASISRGIPYEQYF; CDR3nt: TGTGCCAGCATCTCAAGGGGGATCCCCTACGAGCAGTACTTC